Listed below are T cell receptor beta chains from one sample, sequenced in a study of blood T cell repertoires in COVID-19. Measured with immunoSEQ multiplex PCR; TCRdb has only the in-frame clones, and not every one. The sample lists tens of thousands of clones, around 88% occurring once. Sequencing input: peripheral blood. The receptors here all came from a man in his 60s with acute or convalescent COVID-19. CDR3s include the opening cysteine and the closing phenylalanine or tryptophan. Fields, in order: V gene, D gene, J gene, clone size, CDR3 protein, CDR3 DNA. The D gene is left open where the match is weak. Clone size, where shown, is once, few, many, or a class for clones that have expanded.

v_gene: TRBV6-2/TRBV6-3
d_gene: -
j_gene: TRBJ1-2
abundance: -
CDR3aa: CASSSRDTFYGYTF
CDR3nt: TGTGCCAGCAGTTCCCGGGACACTTTTTATGGCTACACCTTC

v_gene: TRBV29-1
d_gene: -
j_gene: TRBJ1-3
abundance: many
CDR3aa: CSVEAAGSGNTIYF
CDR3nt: TGCAGCGTTGAAGCGGCAGGCTCTGGAAACACCATATATTTT

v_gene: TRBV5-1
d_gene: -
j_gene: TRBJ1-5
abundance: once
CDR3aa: CASSERYNQPQHF
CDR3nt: TGCGCCAGCAGCGAGCGATACAATCAGCCCCAGCATTTT

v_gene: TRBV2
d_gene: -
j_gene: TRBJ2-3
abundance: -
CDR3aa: CANPLGQGLATDTQYF
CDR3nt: TGTGCCAACCCTTTGGGGCAGGGGCTCGCCACAGATACGCAGTATTTT

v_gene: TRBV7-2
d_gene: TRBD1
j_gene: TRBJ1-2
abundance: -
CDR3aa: CASSNFRDSYGYTF
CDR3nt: TGTGCCAGCAGCAATTTCCGGGACAGTTATGGCTACACCTTC

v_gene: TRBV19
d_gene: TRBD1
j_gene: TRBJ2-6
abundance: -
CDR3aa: CASRGDRAGANVLTF
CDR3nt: TGTGCCAGTAGAGGGGACAGGGCTGGGGCCAACGTCCTGACTTTC

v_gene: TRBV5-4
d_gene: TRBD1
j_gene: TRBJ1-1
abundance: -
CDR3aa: CASSIGQGGVGTEAFF
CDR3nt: TGTGCCAGCAGCATAGGACAGGGGGGCGTGGGTACTGAAGCTTTCTTT

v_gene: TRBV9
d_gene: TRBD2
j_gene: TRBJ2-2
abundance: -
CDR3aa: CASSVRVAGGNTGELFF
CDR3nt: TGTGCCAGCAGCGTACGAGTGGCGGGGGGAAACACCGGGGAGCTGTTTTTT

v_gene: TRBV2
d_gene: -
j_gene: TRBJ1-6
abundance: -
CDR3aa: CASSESGSGYNSPLHF
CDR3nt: TGTGCCAGCAGTGAATCGGGCAGCGGATATAATTCACCCCTCCACTTT

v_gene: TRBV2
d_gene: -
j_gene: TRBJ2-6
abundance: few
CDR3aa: CASSMGQAGANVLTF
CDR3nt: TGTGCCAGCAGTATGGGACAAGCTGGGGCCAACGTCCTGACTTTC

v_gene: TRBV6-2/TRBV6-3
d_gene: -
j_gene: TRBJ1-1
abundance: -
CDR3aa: CASSYSLRVNTEAFF
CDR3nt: TGTGCCAGCAGTTACTCCTTACGGGTGAACACTGAAGCTTTCTTT

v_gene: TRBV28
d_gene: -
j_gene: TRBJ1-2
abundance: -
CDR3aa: CASSLISSAGSGYTF
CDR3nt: TGTGCCAGCAGTTTAATCAGTTCCGCCGGGAGTGGCTACACCTTC

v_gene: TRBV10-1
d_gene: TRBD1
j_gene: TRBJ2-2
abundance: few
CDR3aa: CASRSGTGSDFGELFF
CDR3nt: TGCGCCAGCAGATCCGGGACAGGTTCGGACTTCGGGGAGCTGTTTTTT

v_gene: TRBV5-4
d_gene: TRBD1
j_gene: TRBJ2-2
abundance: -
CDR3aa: CASSIRQGVNTGELFF
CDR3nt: TGTGCCAGCAGCATCCGGCAGGGGGTCAACACCGGGGAGCTGTTTTTT

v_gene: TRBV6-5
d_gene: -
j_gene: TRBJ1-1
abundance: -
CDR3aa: CASRAPGGANTEAFF
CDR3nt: TGTGCCAGCAGGGCACCTGGGGGGGCCAACACTGAAGCTTTCTTT

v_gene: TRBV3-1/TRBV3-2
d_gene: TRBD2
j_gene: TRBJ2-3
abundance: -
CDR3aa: CASSQDGLAGANTDTQYF
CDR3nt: TGTGCCAGCAGCCAAGATGGACTAGCGGGGGCAAACACAGATACGCAGTATTTT

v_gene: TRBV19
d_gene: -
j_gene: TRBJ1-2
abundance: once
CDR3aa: CASSGANYGYTF
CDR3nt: TGTGCCAGTAGTGGAGCCAACTATGGCTACACCTTC

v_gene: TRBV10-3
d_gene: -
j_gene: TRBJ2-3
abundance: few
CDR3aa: CAISPQPGRGTDTQYF
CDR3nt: TGTGCCATCTCCCCACAGCCTGGGCGGGGCACAGATACGCAGTATTTT

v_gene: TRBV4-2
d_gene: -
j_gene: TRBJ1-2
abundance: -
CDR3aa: CASSQDAGGWNYGYTF
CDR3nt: TGTGCCAGCAGCCAAGACGCGGGGGGATGGAACTATGGCTACACCTTC

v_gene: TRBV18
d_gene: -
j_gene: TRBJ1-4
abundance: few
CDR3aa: CASSPRGNEKLFF
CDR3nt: TGTGCCAGCTCACCACGAGGGAATGAAAAACTGTTTTTT

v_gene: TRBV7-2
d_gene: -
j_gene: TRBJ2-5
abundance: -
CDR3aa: CASSPRAFGTQYF
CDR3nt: TGTGCCAGCAGCCCAAGAGCGTTTGGGACCCAGTACTTC

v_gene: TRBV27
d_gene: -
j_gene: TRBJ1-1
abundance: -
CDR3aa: CASSAAAMNTEAFF
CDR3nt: TGTGCCAGCTCCGCGGCAGCGATGAACACTGAAGCTTTCTTT

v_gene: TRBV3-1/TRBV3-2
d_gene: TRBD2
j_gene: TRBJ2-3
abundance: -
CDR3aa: CASSLGLASDTQYF
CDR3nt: TGTGCCAGCAGCCTGGGACTAGCGTCAGATACGCAGTATTTT

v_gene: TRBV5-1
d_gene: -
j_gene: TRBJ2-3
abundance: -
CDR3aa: CASSLEAGYDTQYF
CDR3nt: TGCGCCAGCAGCTTGGAGGCAGGTTACGATACGCAGTATTTT

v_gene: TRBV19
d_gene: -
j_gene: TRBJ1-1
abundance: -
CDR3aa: CASSTGQFGNTEAFF
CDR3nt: TGTGCCAGTAGTACCGGACAATTCGGGAACACTGAAGCTTTCTTT

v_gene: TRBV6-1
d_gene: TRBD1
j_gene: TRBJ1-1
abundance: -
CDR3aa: CASSEAGTGANAFF
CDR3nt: TGTGCCAGCAGTGAAGCAGGCACAGGGGCGAATGCTTTCTTT

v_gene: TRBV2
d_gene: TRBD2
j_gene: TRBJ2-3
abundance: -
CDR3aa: CASKLAGSTDTQYF
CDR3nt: TGTGCCAGCAAGTTAGCGGGGAGCACAGATACGCAGTATTTT

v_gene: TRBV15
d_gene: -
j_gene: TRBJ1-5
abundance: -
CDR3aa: CATSGLGQRGNQPQHF
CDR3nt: TGTGCCACCAGCGGACTTGGACAGCGTGGGAATCAGCCCCAGCATTTT

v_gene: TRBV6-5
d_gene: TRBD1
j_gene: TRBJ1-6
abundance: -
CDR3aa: CASRYRGKRSPLHF
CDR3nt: TGTGCCAGCAGGTACAGGGGAAAGAGATCACCCCTCCACTTT

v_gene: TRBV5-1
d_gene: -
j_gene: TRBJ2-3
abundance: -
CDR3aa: CASSPGTFTDTQYF
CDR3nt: TGCGCCAGCAGCCCAGGGACTTTCACAGATACGCAGTATTTT

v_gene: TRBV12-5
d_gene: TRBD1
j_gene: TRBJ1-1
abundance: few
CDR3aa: CASGPGTGGLGTEAFF
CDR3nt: TGTGCTAGTGGCCCCGGGACAGGGGGATTGGGAACTGAAGCTTTCTTT

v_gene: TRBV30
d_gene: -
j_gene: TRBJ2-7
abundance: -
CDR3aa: CAWSVGDGYEQYF
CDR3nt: TGTGCCTGGAGTGTAGGGGATGGATACGAGCAGTACTTC